The T cell receptor beta chain under discussion was sequenced for a study of T cell responses to AZD1222 COVID-19 vaccine. Study results and caveats: Sampling that yielded the repertoires occurred only after the peak T cell response. It should be noted that donors were predominantly white British and more often female, and clonal diversity was possibly underestimated.

V shed 4 bases, J shed 4 bases, and the junction held 13 bases outside the gene matches. The CDR3 is made up of 19 amino acids. Germline lookup yields CDR1 MNHNS and CDR2 SASEGT. Only in-frame clones appear in the TCRdb table, and some are missing; sequencing was by immunoSEQ multiplex PCR. The table has 100,000 or so clones, about 85% seen once. Concerning this clone: The antigen remains unidentified.

The sample here was peripheral blood, taken on day 0 of AZD1222 vaccination. The chain uses TRBV6-1 and TRBJ2-7; 16 bases are shared with TRBD2. This clonotype was sampled from an adult in good health. The CDR3, as DNA: TGTGCCAGCAGTGTCAAATCCCCGGGACTAGCGGGAGGGAAGTACGAGCAGTACTTC. Translated: CASSVKSPGLAGGKYEQYF.